The 20 T cell receptor beta chains below all came from one sample that was sequenced in a study of graft-versus-host responses after intestinal transplantation. Their target antigens are unknown. Data came from immunoSEQ multiplex PCR; TCRdb stores just in-frame clones and leaves some out. The data contain around 84,000 clones, around 86% of them singletons. Sequences were derived from unstimulated CD8+ T cells sorted from spleen or lymph node cells, sampled before intestinal transplant. The receptors were gathered from a human donor who received an intestinal transplant.

The chain recombines TRBV7-6 with TRBJ2-3; TRBD2 aligns across 11 bases. V shed 5 bases and J 1 base; nucleotides not matched to a gene: 2. The CDR3 sequence is 15 residues long. Germline V gene lookup returns CDR1 SGHVS and CDR2 FNYEAQ. Written as DNA, the CDR3 is TGTGCCAGCAGCATTAGCGGGAGGGGCACAGATACGCAGTATTTT. Translated, it gives CASSISGRGTDTQYF.

The chain joins TRBV4-2 to TRBJ1-4; D unresolved. CDR1 is LGHNA, CDR2 YNFKEQ, per germline. The CDR3 loop spans 18 amino acids. V gave up 4 bases and J gave up 5 bases, with 23 bases separating them. The CDR3 spells CASSPPRASLNLNEKLFF. The CDR3, as DNA: TGTGCCAGCAGCCCTCCAAGGGCCTCGCTTAACCTAAATGAAAAACTGTTTTTT.

The chain carries TRBV11-2 and TRBJ2-3; D tentatively fits TRBD1 or TRBD2 (5 bases each). CDR1 and CDR2 from the germline V gene are SGHAT and FQNNGV. Between the trimmed V and J ends, which lost 4 bases and 0 bases, there was a span of 23 bases. This CDR3 is built from 19 residues. CDR3 in amino acids: CASSSNLKGPDSSTDTQYF. The CDR3 nucleotides are TGTGCCAGCAGCTCAAACCTGAAGGGACCCGATTCTAGCACAGATACGCAGTATTTT. The whole variable domain, filled in from reference TRBV11-2 and TRBJ2-3, reads EAGVAQSPRYKIIEKRQSVAFWCNPISGHATLYWYQQILGQGPKLLIQFQNNGVVDDSQLPKDRFSAERLKGVDSTLKIQPAKLEDSAVYLCASSSNLKGPDSSTDTQYFGPGTRLTVL.

V usage is TRBV21-1 and J usage is TRBJ2-2; the table's D gene call, TRBD2, was not cross checked with the DNA. TRBV21-1 is designated a pseudogene. This CDR3 has 18 amino acids. This chain's CDR3 is CASSKSPSGRDGPGELFF. DNA for the CDR3: TGTGCCAGCAGCAAATCCCCTAGCGGGAGAGATGGACCCGGGGAGCTGTTTTTT.

The rearrangement joins TRBV20-1 to TRBJ2-1; possibly TRBD1 for D (6 bases). The V and J ends lost 3 bases and 9 bases respectively, with 9 bases between them. Germline V gives CDR1 DFQATT, CDR2 SNEGSKA (reference sequence). The CDR3 is made up of 11 amino acids. The CDR3 region has the DNA TGCAGTGCTAGTGTGGGGGCTGAGCAGTTCTTC. Translated: CSASVGAEQFF.

This clone is labeled as hyperexpanded. Other nucleotide sequences from this sample produce the same CDR3. CDR3 coding DNA: TGTGCCAGCAGCGGGACAGTCAACACCGGGGAGCTGTTTTTT. Amino acids: CASSGTVNTGELFF. The chain has TRBV2 and TRBJ2-2; 7 positions match TRBD1. This CDR3 spans 14 amino acids. From germline, CDR1 is SNHLY and CDR2 FYNNEI. V lost 6 bases, J lost 2 bases, and 3 bases stayed unmatched.

The rearrangement links TRBV28 to TRBJ2-1; tentatively, D is TRBD1 or TRBD2 (5 bases each). V dropped 3 bases and J dropped 4 bases, with 10 bases sitting between them. Germline CDR1 is MDHEN and CDR2 is SYDVKM. The CDR3 loop spans 14 amino acids. DNA for the CDR3: TGTGCCAGCAGTTTCCTCGAGGGGTACAATGAGCAGTTCTTC. Protein sequence: CASSFLEGYNEQFF.

Remarks on this clone: The same CDR3 also results from other DNA sequences found in this sample. V gene TRBV5-1 combines with J gene TRBJ2-7; D gene ambiguous. V gave up 0 bases and J gave up 0 bases, with 4 bases separating them. Germline assignment: CDR1 SGHRS and CDR2 YFSETQ. CDR3 length: 13 residues. The DNA of the CDR3 is TGCGCCAGCAGCTTGGGGAGCTCCTACGAGCAGTACTTC. This translates into CASSLGSSYEQYF. Full variable domain (outside the CDR3, taken from reference TRBV5-1 and TRBJ2-7): KAGVTQTPRYLIKTRGQQVTLSCSPISGHRSVSWYQQTPGQGLQFLFEYFSETQRNKGNFPGRFSGRQFSNSRSEMNVSTLELGDSALYLCASSLGSSYEQYFGPGTRLTVT.

Here the CDR3 reads CASSLYWGQSYEQYF. CDR3 nucleotides: TGTGCCAGCAGTTTATATTGGGGACAGTCCTACGAGCAGTACTTC. This rearrangement joins TRBV28 to TRBJ2-7, with 7 bases matching TRBD1. Trimming cost V 1 base and J 1 base; bases outside gene matches: 4. Germline CDR1 reads MDHEN; CDR2 reads SYDVKM. The CDR3 has 15 residues.

The rearrangement joins TRBV27 to TRBJ2-3, with D perhaps matching TRBD2 (5 bases). From germline, CDR1 is MNHEY and CDR2 SMNVEV (reference sequence). The CDR3 covers 19 residues. V dropped 3 bases and J dropped 0 bases, with 22 bases sitting between them. The chain's CDR3 is CASSLNQDSYKTSTDTQYF. The DNA for the CDR3 is TGTGCCAGCAGTTTGAACCAGGACTCTTATAAGACTAGCACAGATACGCAGTATTTT.

This clone was observed once. This sequence joins TRBV2 and TRBJ1-5; 7 bases line up with TRBD1. Per the germline V gene, CDR1 is SNHLY and CDR2 is FYNNEI. V was clipped by 6 bases and J by 0 bases; unmatched bases: 5. This CDR3 contains 15 residues. The CDR3 loop reads CASRDRRYSNQPQHF. The CDR3, as DNA: TGTGCCAGCAGGGACAGGAGATATAGCAATCAGCCCCAGCATTTT.

The chain carries TRBV4-1 and TRBJ1-1; D is unresolved. The CDR3 totals 13 residues. CDR1 and CDR2 (germline): MGHRA, YSYEKL. Trimming shortened V by 7 bases and J by 1 base, and 10 bases separated the two germline ends. CDR3 protein: CASTLEGNTEAFF. Written as DNA, the CDR3 is TGCGCCAGCACGCTCGAGGGGAACACTGAAGCTTTCTTT.

The chain recombines TRBV6-6 with TRBJ2-7, with D perhaps TRBD1 (5 bases). Germline assignment: CDR1 MNHNY and CDR2 SVGAGI (reference sequence). Trimming cost V 2 bases and J 3 bases, with 8 bases left between them. This CDR3 is 13 amino acids long. CDR3 protein: CASSYGRDYEQYF. The CDR3 region has the DNA TGTGCCAGCAGTTACGGCAGGGACTACGAGCAGTACTTC.

The chain employs TRBV27 and TRBJ2-7; 7 nucleotides align to TRBD1. The CDR3 covers 12 residues. Unmatched junction bases numbered 2, after V lost 4 bases and J lost 5 bases. CDR1 MNHEY and CDR2 SMNVEV come from the germline V gene (reference sequence). This chain's CDR3 is CASSYRGDEQYF. In DNA form, the CDR3 reads TGTGCCAGCAGTTACAGGGGCGACGAGCAGTACTTC.

The chain couples TRBV5-6 to TRBJ2-5; the D is unclear. Germline CDR1 SGHDT, CDR2 YYEEEE. Between the trimmed V and J ends, which lost 0 bases and 0 bases, there was a span of 12 bases. The CDR3 sequence is 16 residues long. CDR3 region: CASSLASPLYQETQYF. Here the CDR3 DNA reads TGTGCCAGCAGCTTGGCTTCGCCCCTGTACCAAGAGACCCAGTACTTC.

The CDR3 loop is CASSRTGAEAFF. As DNA, the CDR3 is TGTGCCAGCAGCCGGACAGGGGCAGAAGCTTTCTTT. V is TRBV11-2 and J is TRBJ1-1; 9 positions agree with TRBD1. V lost 5 bases and J lost 8; bases outside the gene matches: 3. This CDR3 is 12 amino acids long. Germline lookup yields CDR1 SGHAT and CDR2 FQNNGV.

This clone was recorded only once. The V call is TRBV11-1, the J call TRBJ2-2; 7 nucleotides match TRBD1. Trimming cost V 5 bases and J 6 bases; bases outside gene matches: 12. CDR3 length: 16 residues. Germline loops: CDR1 SGHAT, CDR2 FQDESV (reference sequence). The CDR3 here is CASSNMDRTSSGELFF. CDR3 bases: TGTGCCAGCAGCAACATGGACAGGACCTCATCCGGGGAGCTGTTTTTT.

J is TRBJ1-1 and V is TRBV6-5; D unclear. Germline CDR1 MNHEY, CDR2 SVGAGI. The length of the CDR3 is 13 residues. The V end was cut by 6 bases, the J end by 1 base, with 9 bases between. CDR3 sequence reads: CASSLGTNTEAFF. Written as DNA, the CDR3 is TGTGCCAGCAGCCTAGGAACGAACACTGAAGCTTTCTTT.

V usage is TRBV7-3 and J usage is TRBJ2-1; D perhaps matches TRBD2 (6 bases). CDR1 SGHTA and CDR2 FQGTGA come from the germline V gene. The CDR3 runs to 16 residues. Trimming removed 4 bases at V and 5 bases at J, with 18 bases between. CDR3 sequence reads: CASSSGTGSMDNEQFF. Here the CDR3 DNA reads TGTGCCAGCAGCTCAGGCACCGGGAGCATGGACAATGAGCAGTTCTTC.

The rearrangement joins TRBV6-5 to TRBJ2-3; 7 bases map to TRBD2. The length of the CDR3 is 13 residues. Germline CDR1 reads MNHEY; CDR2 reads SVGAGI. The ends lost 6 bases at V and 8 bases at J; junction bases unmatched: 8. The CDR3 DNA follows: TGTGCCAGCAGCCCCCCCCCTAGCGGTACGCAGTATTTT. Its translation: CASSPPPSGTQYF.